This TCR beta chain was identified during a study of control samples from healthy donors and cancer patients. This clone was recorded only once. Assay used: immunoSEQ multiplex PCR; TCRdb lists only in-frame clones, some missing. The sample yields some 120,000 clones, around 87% seen once. The V end was cut by 8 bases, the J end by 0 bases, with 11 bases between. The CDR3 is 14 residues long. Per germline, CDR1 SGHTA and CDR2 FQGNSA. This receptor was obtained from a middle-aged man in good health. Sequenced sample: blood. The chain uses TRBV7-2 and TRBJ1-3; the D gene is possibly TRBD1 (6 bases). CDR3 nucleotide sequence: TGTGCCAGCCAACAGGGTATCTCTGGAAACACCATATATTTT. It translates to CASQQGISGNTIYF.